Each of the 4 T cell receptor beta chains below was sequenced from the same sample in a study of T cell responses to AZD1222 COVID-19 vaccine (dated by TCRdb to about 2021). Preparation of the library involved the immunoSEQ multiplex PCR assay. TCRdb retrieved this table from immuneACCESS and kept in-frame rearrangements only. Not all clones are present; in checked studies, unresolved V genes account for under half, and no reason is known for the remainder. The sample yields about 130,000 clones; more than 85% were counted once. The ten largest clones represent 0.85% to 0.95% of the sample. Explained via the paper, the time point label denotes: baseline before first vaccination. The sample here was peripheral blood, taken on day 0 of AZD1222 vaccination. Every receptor here comes from an adult in good health.

The chain uses TRBV9 and TRBJ1-5; the match to TRBD1 covers 7 bases. Germline V CDR1 and CDR2: SGDLS, YYNGEE. This CDR3 comprises 14 residues. Trimming removed 0 bases from V and 4 bases from J; junction bases left unmatched: 1. The DNA of the CDR3 is TGTGCCAGCAGCGTAGGGGACAGAAATCAGCCCCAGCATTTT. Encoded protein: CASSVGDRNQPQHF.

The rearrangement links TRBV9 to TRBJ1-2, with unresolved D. The V gene's germline CDR1 is SGDLS and CDR2 YYNGEE. This CDR3 contains 13 residues. The V end was cut by 1 base, the J end by 8 bases, with 12 bases between. In DNA form, the CDR3 reads TGTGCCAGCAGCGTACGGATCGGAGAGGGCTACACCTTC. It encodes CASSVRIGEGYTF. Full variable domain (outside the CDR3, taken from reference TRBV9 and TRBJ1-2): DSGVTQTPKHLITATGQRVTLRCSPRSGDLSVYWYQQSLDQGLQFLIQYYNGEERAKGNILERFSAQQFPDLHSELNLSSLELGDSALYFCASSVRIGEGYTFGSGTRLTVV.

This chain joins TRBV30 and TRBJ1-1; unclear D gene. The CDR3 sequence is 11 residues long. Germline lookup yields CDR1 GTSNPN and CDR2 SVGIG (reference sequence). V was pared by 3 bases and J by 1 base, with 3 bases between. The CDR3 nucleotides read TGTGCCTGGAGGGAGAACACTGAAGCTTTCTTT. Its protein product is CAWRENTEAFF.

The chain couples TRBV6-5 to TRBJ1-5, with D perhaps matching TRBD1 (6 bases). V was pared by 6 bases and J by 3 bases, with 15 bases between. This CDR3 is built from 15 residues. The germline V gene has CDR1 MNHEY and CDR2 SVGAGI. CDR3 sequence reads: CASRPTDRINQPQHF. The CDR3 coding sequence is TGTGCCAGCAGGCCGACTGACAGGATCAATCAGCCCCAGCATTTT.